This TCR beta chain was profiled in a study of blood T cells in healthy people across ages. Study-level findings and limits: No one knew whether donors had CMV, which possibly confounded expanded clonotype changes. Per-million-T-cell TCR beta diversity fell roughly linearly with age. From one million sequenced T cells, diversity estimates were lower bounds.

A second PCR, run for roughly 7 to 12 cycles, used a sample-barcoded 5' primer plus a J-beta primer mix. TCRdb passed the 5' RACE reads through MiXCR, listing each CDR3 protein once. The data show roughly 1,500,000 distinct CDR3 sequences, 30% to 40% seen once. Germline V CDR1 and CDR2: SNHLY, FYNNEI. Trimming pared 7 bases from V and 5 bases from J, leaving 15 bases between. The CDR3 is 13 amino acids. A note on this clonotype: The antigen is not known.

The clonotype was recovered from a woman aged 25-40 years in good health. Sequencing was carried out using blood. The chain is built from TRBV2 and TRBJ2-7, with D unclear. CDR3 residues: CASNLLGYNEQYF. The CDR3 DNA sequence: TGTGCCAGCAACCTCCTCGGGTATAACGAGCAGTACTTC.